What follows describes a single TCR beta chain. Antigen: not known. A second about 6 to 11 cycle PCR used barcoded and J-beta primers. TCRdb analysed the 5' RACE reads with MiXCR anew, one entry per CDR3 protein. Found here are around 780,000 distinct CDR3 sequences, 56% of them singletons; the top ten hold around 25%. These data originate in a study of blood T cells in healthy people across ages. The V end was cut by 3 bases, the J end by 5 bases, with 6 bases between. CDR3 length equals 12 residues. The germline gives CDR1 PRHDT, CDR2 FYEKMQ (reference sequence). Per sample, a minimum of 7 million PBMCs were isolated. Regarding the study as a whole: Across the age range, TCR beta diversity per million T cells fell in a roughly linear way. Fewer expanded clones and more diversity marked long-lived versus aged donors.

This chain links TRBV13 with TRBJ2-3; unclear D gene. This clonotype was sampled from a man aged 35 to 55 in good health. Sequencing input: blood. The CDR3 spells CASSFQLDTQYF. The CDR3 nucleotides are TGTGCCAGCAGCTTCCAGCTAGATACGCAGTATTTT.